Each of the 20 T cell receptor beta chains below was sequenced from the same sample in a study of control samples from healthy donors and cancer patients. Data came from immunoSEQ multiplex PCR; TCRdb stores just in-frame clones and leaves some out. The sample has over 85,000 clones, approximately 93% seen once; the top ten hold about 1.5%. Specimen: blood. Receptors were obtained from a woman aged 30 to 39 in good health.

This chain joins TRBV10-3 and TRBJ1-1; 11 bases line up with TRBD1. Trimming removed 9 bases from V and 1 base from J; junction bases left unmatched: 7. The germline CDR1 and CDR2 sequences are ENHRY and SYGVKD. This CDR3 comprises 15 residues. The CDR3 nucleotides are TGTGCCATTGGACAGGGGGCGTCCCCGAACACTGAAGCTTTCTTT. This gives the protein CAIGQGASPNTEAFF.

The chain is built from TRBV7-3 and TRBJ2-2; 8 bases map to TRBD2. Germline V gene sequence: CDR1 SGHTA, CDR2 FQGTGA. The CDR3 extends over 15 amino acids. V lost 2 bases to trimming and J lost 3 bases; unmatched junction nucleotides: 2. The CDR3, as DNA: TGTGCCAGCAGCTTACTAGCGGGCTACACCGGGGAGCTGTTTTTT. Its protein is CASSLLAGYTGELFF.

V gene TRBV20-1 combines with J gene TRBJ1-2; D call uncertain. The CDR3 contains 17 residues. Germline CDR1 reads DFQATT; CDR2 reads SNEGSKA (reference sequence). Trimming took off 3 bases at V and 2 bases at J, with 22 bases between the two ends. In DNA, the CDR3 is TGCAGTGCTAGTTACGTTGGTGTCGAGGGATGGAACTATGGCTACACCTTC. Protein: CSASYVGVEGWNYGYTF.

The chain recombines TRBV7-9 with TRBJ1-4; D is unresolved. This CDR3 comprises 17 residues. Germline V gene data show CDR1 as SEHNR and CDR2 as FQNEAQ (reference sequence). V lost 0 bases and J 5 bases, leaving 16 bases between the germline ends. DNA of the CDR3: TGTGCCAGCAGCTTAGCGAAGGTGAGGGTCAAGAATGAAAAACTGTTTTTT. Translation: CASSLAKVRVKNEKLFF.

The chain couples TRBV3-1 (or the pseudogene TRBV3-2) to TRBJ2-7; 8 positions agree with TRBD1. Germline CDR1 and CDR2: LGHDT and YNNKEL (reference sequence). The CDR3 length is 15 residues. The junction had 6 bases not matched to a gene; V was cut back by 4 bases and J by 1 base. The CDR3 bases are TGTGCCAGCAGCCCCGGGACAGGTGGGTCCTACGAGCAGTACTTC. Amino acids: CASSPGTGGSYEQYF.

The J gene is TRBJ1-6, the V gene TRBV6-5, with a possible D match to TRBD1 (6 bases). Germline V CDR1 and CDR2: MNHEY, SVGAGI. The CDR3 is 14 amino acids. The V end lost 6 bases, the J end lost 10 bases, and 16 bases lay between the germline ends. CDR3 DNA sequence: TGTGCCAGCAGAAACAAGGGGGGGGGATCACCCCTCCACTTT. Its translation is CASRNKGGGSPLHF.

This clone was seen only a few times. The CDR3 DNA reads as TGTGCCAGCAGCTTGCGGGGGGGCGACACTGAAGCTTTCTTT. The encoded protein is CASSLRGGDTEAFF. The chain has TRBV5-5 and TRBJ1-1, with D maybe TRBD1 (6 bases). Germline V gives CDR1 SGHKS, CDR2 YYEKEE (reference sequence). The CDR3 is 14 residues long. Trimming removed 1 base at V and 3 bases at J, with 10 bases between.

This clone showed up just once. The CDR3 nucleotides read TGTGCCAGCAGCTTAACCCCCGGGGACGAGCAGTACTTC. Protein sequence: CASSLTPGDEQYF. The rearrangement links TRBV7-3 to TRBJ2-7; a weak D match, TRBD2 (5 bases). The CDR3 is 13 amino acids. Germline CDR1 SGHTA, CDR2 FQGTGA. Trimming left V 0 bases short and J 5 bases short, with 8 bases between.

The chain uses TRBV11-3 and TRBJ1-2; perhaps TRBD1 as D (6 bases). The ends were cut back, 3 bases at V and 2 bases at J, with 10 bases in the middle. Germline V CDR1 and CDR2: SGHNT, YENEEA. This CDR3 comprises 14 residues. In nucleotides, the CDR3 is TGTGCCAGCAGCTTGGCAGGGGACAACTATGGCTACACCTTC. It encodes CASSLAGDNYGYTF.

The chain employs TRBV19 and TRBJ2-4; the match to TRBD2 covers 8 bases. J gave up 8 bases and V 9 bases, and 9 bases lay outside the gene matches. Germline lookup yields CDR1 LNHDA and CDR2 SQIVND (reference sequence). CDR3 length equals 13 residues. The CDR3 DNA is TGTGCCAGCGGAAGGACGGGAGGGGACATTCAGTACTTC. It is translated as CASGRTGGDIQYF. Variable domain in full (rest from reference TRBV19 and TRBJ2-4): DGGITQSPKYLFRKEGQNVTLSCEQNLNHDAMYWYRQDPGQGLRLIYYSQIVNDFQKGDIAEGYSVSREKKESFPLTVTSAQKNPTAFYLCASGRTGGDIQYFGAGTRLSVL.

The V gene is TRBV28, the J gene TRBJ1-4, with a possible D match to TRBD1 (6 bases). Germline values: CDR1 MDHEN, CDR2 SYDVKM. The CDR3 runs 16 residues. V was trimmed by 5 bases and J by 5 bases, leaving 18 bases between them. CDR3 in DNA: TGTGCCAGCAGTGGTCCGGGCCAGGGGCTCAATGAAAAACTGTTTTTT. This translates into CASSGPGQGLNEKLFF.

The chain recombines TRBV30 with TRBJ1-4; 8 bases are shared with TRBD1. CDR1 and CDR2 (germline): GTSNPN, SVGIG (reference sequence). This CDR3 has 13 amino acids. V trimming: 5 bases; J trimming: 7 bases; junction bases outside the gene matches: 6. As DNA, the CDR3 is TGTGCCTGGGGAGACAGGGGAGGTGAAAAACTGTTTTTT. This translates into CAWGDRGGEKLFF.

This clone was found once. The rearrangement joins TRBV4-2 to TRBJ2-7, with no clear D. Trimming cost V 1 base and J 1 base, with 11 bases left between them. This CDR3 contains 15 residues. Per germline, CDR1 LGHNA and CDR2 YNFKEQ. The DNA for the CDR3 is TGTGCCAGCAGCCAAGCTGACGACCGGTCCTACGAGCAGTACTTC. It encodes CASSQADDRSYEQYF.

V and J are TRBV28 and TRBJ2-5, with D perhaps TRBD1 or TRBD2 (5 bases each). This CDR3 has 14 amino acids. Trimming removed 8 bases from V and 1 base from J, with 14 bases in between. Germline lookup yields CDR1 MDHEN and CDR2 SYDVKM. CDR3 in DNA: TGTGCCAGCGGGACCCAGACAGTCCAAGAGACCCAGTACTTC. Translating gives CASGTQTVQETQYF.

This chain links TRBV5-4 with TRBJ2-5, with D maybe TRBD1 (5 bases). Germline-derived CDR1 and CDR2 are SGHNT and YYREEE (reference sequence). This CDR3 is 14 amino acids long. V was pared by 1 base and J by 5 bases, with 12 bases between. CDR3: CASSLQGAMETQYF. DNA of the CDR3: TGTGCCAGCAGCTTGCAAGGGGCGATGGAGACCCAGTACTTC.

The chain is built from TRBV6-5 and TRBJ1-1; D remains unclear. CDR1 is MNHEY, CDR2 SVGAGI, per germline. V lost 8 bases, J lost 3 bases, and 16 bases lay in between. The CDR3 contains 14 residues. Here the CDR3 DNA reads TGTGCCAGCGCGCTGCAGGAAGAGGACACTGAAGCTTTCTTT. It codes for CASALQEEDTEAFF.

The chain uses TRBV5-6 and TRBJ2-7; 7 bases agree with TRBD1. The length of the CDR3 is 15 residues. Per the germline V gene, CDR1 is SGHDT and CDR2 is YYEEEE. V shed 4 bases and J 0 bases; nucleotides not matched to a gene: 7. The CDR3: CASSQTWTGSYEQYF. The CDR3 DNA is TGTGCCAGCAGCCAAACTTGGACAGGCTCCTACGAGCAGTACTTC.

V and J are TRBV15 and TRBJ2-7, with 12 bases lining up with TRBD2. V was pared by 2 bases and J by 3 bases, with 14 bases of the junction left unmatched. Germline V gene lookup returns CDR1 LNHNV and CDR2 YYDKDF (reference sequence). The CDR3 is 19 residues long. The CDR3 DNA reads as TGTGCCACCAGCAGAACTCCGGGACTAGCGGGCTCCGGTAACTACGAGCAGTACTTC. Translation gives CATSRTPGLAGSGNYEQYF.

This clone was observed once. The chain carries TRBV19 and TRBJ1-6; no clear D gene. Looked up from germline, CDR1 is LNHDA and CDR2 is SQIVND (reference sequence). V gave up 4 bases and J gave up 7 bases, with 11 bases separating them. The CDR3 runs to 14 residues. CDR3 protein: CASSSRSVNSPLHF. CDR3 sequence (DNA): TGTGCCAGTAGTAGTCGGTCCGTCAATTCACCCCTCCACTTT.

Worth noting for this clone: Germline is not matched at one junction end, which may reflect a read error. The rearrangement uses TRBV5-6 and TRBJ2-7; D could derive from TRBD1 or TRBD2 (5 bases each). Germline V lookup: CDR1 SGHDT, CDR2 YYEEEE. The CDR3 spans 14 residues. This chain's CDR3 is CASSHRDVSHEQYF. The CDR3 DNA reads TGTGCCAGCAGCCACCGGGACGTCTCCCACGAGCAGTACTTC.